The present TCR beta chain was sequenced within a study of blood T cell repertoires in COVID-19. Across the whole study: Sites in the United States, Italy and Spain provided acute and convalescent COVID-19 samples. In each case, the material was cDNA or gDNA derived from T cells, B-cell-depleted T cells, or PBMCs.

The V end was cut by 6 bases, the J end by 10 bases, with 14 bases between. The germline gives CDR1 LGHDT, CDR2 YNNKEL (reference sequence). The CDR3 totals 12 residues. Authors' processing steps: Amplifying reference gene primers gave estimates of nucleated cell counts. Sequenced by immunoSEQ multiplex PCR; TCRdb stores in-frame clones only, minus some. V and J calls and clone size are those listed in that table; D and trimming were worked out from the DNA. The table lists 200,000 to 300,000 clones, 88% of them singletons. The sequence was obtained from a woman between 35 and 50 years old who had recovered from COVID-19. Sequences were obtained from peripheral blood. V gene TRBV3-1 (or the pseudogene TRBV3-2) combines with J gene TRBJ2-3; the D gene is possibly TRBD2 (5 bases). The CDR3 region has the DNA TGTGCCAGCAGTCCTCCCCGGGGTGCGCAGTATTTT. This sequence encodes CASSPPRGAQYF.